Below, one T cell receptor (beta chain) is given with its context. Its antigen is unknown. These data are taken from a study of cytomegalovirus exposure and HLA in healthy donors. Findings of the study overall: Accurate prediction of most subjects' HLA-A and HLA-B alleles from TCR beta sequences was reported. The listing of roughly 160 TCR beta chains classed them as cytomegalovirus-associated. Compared with the roughly 700-donor mean, an Asian-associated ancestry cluster reportedly had fewer N-insertions, according to a later analysis.

The PCR ran on 60 Vbeta and 13 Jbeta primers. Data came from immunoSEQ multiplex PCR; TCRdb stores just in-frame clones and leaves some out. The data contain some 120,000 clones, 74% of them singletons. The CDR3 length is 16 residues. CDR1 SGHTA and CDR2 FQGNSA come from the germline V gene. V lost 5 bases and J lost 5, with 21 bases in between. The TCR comes from a woman aged 50 to 60 in good health and CMV-seropositive. The chain combines TRBV7-2 with TRBJ2-5; the D gene is possibly TRBD2 (7 bases). Sequenced input: PBMCs. The CDR3 protein is CASSLSSGAGGETQYF. The CDR3 DNA is TGTGCCAGCAGCCTGTCTAGCGGAGCTGGGGGCGAGACCCAGTACTTC.